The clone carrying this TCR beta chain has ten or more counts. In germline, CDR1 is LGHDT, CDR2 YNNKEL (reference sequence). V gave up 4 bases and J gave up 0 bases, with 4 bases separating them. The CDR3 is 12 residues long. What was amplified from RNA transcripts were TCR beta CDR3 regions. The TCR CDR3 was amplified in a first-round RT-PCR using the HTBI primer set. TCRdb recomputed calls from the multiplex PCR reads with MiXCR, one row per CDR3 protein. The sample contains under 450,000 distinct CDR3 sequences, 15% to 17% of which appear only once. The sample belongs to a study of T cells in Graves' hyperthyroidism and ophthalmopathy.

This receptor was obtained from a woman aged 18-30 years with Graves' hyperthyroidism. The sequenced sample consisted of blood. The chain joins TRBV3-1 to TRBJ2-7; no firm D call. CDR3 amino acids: CASSPASYEQYF. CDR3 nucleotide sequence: TGTGCCAGCAGCCCCGCCTCCTACGAGCAGTACTTC.